Described below is a single T cell receptor (beta chain) sequence and its context. The antigen is undetermined. The conserved final phenylalanine or tryptophan is absent from the CDR3, which likely points to a read error. The limits of the CDR3 on the DNA are not certain, so only TCRdb's listed CDR3 is given. The data are from a study of T cells in Graves' hyperthyroidism and ophthalmopathy. The CDR3 regions of TCR beta were amplified from RNA transcripts. The HTBI primer set drove a first-round RT-PCR of the TCR CDR3. Via MiXCR, TCRdb re-called the multiplex PCR reads, giving one row per CDR3 protein. Here the sample spans hundreds of thousands of distinct CDR3 sequences, 46% being singletons. The CDR3 is 16 amino acids long, termini counted. Germline CDR1 reads SGHTA; CDR2 reads FQGNSA. General study points: By a 13 V-J model, ophthalmopathy was set apart from stable hyperthyroidism. Blood also carried most thyroid clonotypes expanded above 0.001.

The sequence was collected from a young woman with Graves' hyperthyroidism. The chain couples TRBV7-2 to TRBJ2-2; the DNA was not compared with TRBD1, the D call given in the table. Sequencing used peripheral blood or thyroid tissue (not recorded which). This CDR3 is CASSLVGTRTPGSCQS.